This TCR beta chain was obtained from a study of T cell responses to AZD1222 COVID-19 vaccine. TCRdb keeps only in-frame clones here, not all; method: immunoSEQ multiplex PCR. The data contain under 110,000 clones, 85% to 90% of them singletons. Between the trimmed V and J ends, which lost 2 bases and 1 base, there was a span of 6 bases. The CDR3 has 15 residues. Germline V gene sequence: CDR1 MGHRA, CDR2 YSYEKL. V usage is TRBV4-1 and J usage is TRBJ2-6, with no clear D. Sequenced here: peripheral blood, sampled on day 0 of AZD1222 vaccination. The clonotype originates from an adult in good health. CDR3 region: CASSQRVSGANVLTF. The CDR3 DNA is TGCGCCAGCAGCCAAAGGGTGTCTGGGGCCAACGTCCTGACTTTC.